This entry concerns a single T cell receptor (beta chain). Antigen: not known. The data derive from a study of CXCR3-negative and CXCR3-positive naive CD8 T cells. The study's findings and limits: Each naive subset displayed comparably high diversity, whereas memory CD8+ cells displayed much lower diversity. More hydrophobic TRB CDR3s were found in CXCR3-positive naive cells than in CXCR3-negative naive cells.

Germline-derived CDR1 and CDR2 are SGHVS and FNYEAQ. CDR3 size: 14 residues. Each TRB cDNA library was prepared by 5' RACE (with UMI labels). TCRdb reprocessed the 5' RACE reads and reports one entry per CDR3 protein, with no DNA. Its listing shows about 150,000 distinct CDR3 sequences. This TCR derives from a human donor in good health. Some clones in this sample may be carry-over from other donors' samples. This sequence joins TRBV7-6 and TRBJ2-7; TCRdb lists TRBD2, though no DNA is available to test this call. The sequenced material came from naive CXCR3+ CD8+ T cells from blood. Subset described: CD45RO-CCR7+CD27+CD95- naive CD8+ T cells expressing CXCR3 (TNR3+). The CDR3 is CASSAADYLGEQYF. The complete variable domain, with remaining parts taken from reference TRBV7-6 and TRBJ2-7, reads GAGVSQSPRYKVTKRGQDVALRCDPISGHVSLYWYRQALGQGPEFLTYFNYEAQQDKSGLPNDRFSAERPEGSISTLTIQRTEQRDSAMYRCASSAADYLGEQYFGPGTRLTVT.